This T cell receptor (beta chain) was captured in a study of OX40 agonist ivuxolimab in advanced cancers. Study overall: Intravenous ivuxolimab was administered to patients every 2 weeks at 0.01 to 10 mg/kg. Two cutaneous melanoma patients and one hepatocellular carcinoma patient, three in all, had partial responses.

The assay was immunoSEQ multiplex PCR, and TCRdb's table has in-frame clones only and misses some. The sample has 70,000 or so clones, roughly nine tenths seen once. This CDR3 comprises 14 residues. Germline V gene sequence: CDR1 SGHDN, CDR2 FVKESK. V lost 4 bases and J lost 4; bases outside the gene matches: 4. Exclusion of a patient followed from autoimmune disease history or systemic immunosuppression. V gene TRBV14 combines with J gene TRBJ2-3; 8 nucleotides match TRBD2. Sequenced material: CD4+ or CD8+ T cells sorted from blood, taken in a trial of the OX40 agonist ivuxolimab. This sequence was found in an adult with an advanced solid tumor such as melanoma, head and neck, liver or kidney cancer. The CDR3 nucleotides are TGTGCCAGCAGCCGAAGACTAGCGCCAGATACGCAGTATTTT. It codes for CASSRRLAPDTQYF.